The rows below give T cell receptor beta chains drawn from one sample of a study of blood T cell repertoires in COVID-19. TCRdb's table, derived via immunoSEQ multiplex PCR, lists solely in-frame clones and lacks some. The sample lists 290,000 or so clones, 87% seen once, with roughly 2% in the top ten. Material for sequencing was peripheral blood. The receptor source for this set is a man aged 18 to 30 with active or convalescent COVID-19. Both conserved end residues are part of each CDR3. The order of the fields is clone size, V gene, CDR3 protein. Size is stated for part of the rows, as once, few or many counts, or as a class when the clone is expanded.

size: NA; V: TRBV14; CDR3: CASSSPAGLAGELFF
size: few; V: TRBV4-1; CDR3: CASSRVTGGVSGANVLTF
size: NA; V: TRBV7-8; CDR3: CASSKWMTGDNNEQFF
size: NA; V: TRBV18; CDR3: CASSPGLNQPQHF
size: few; V: TRBV7-2; CDR3: CASSLQGALSQPQHF
size: NA; V: TRBV9; CDR3: CASSVVDSGRMGHEQFF
size: NA; V: TRBV7-9; CDR3: CASSPRGRGNQPQHF
size: NA; V: TRBV7-8; CDR3: CASSLGLAAPYEQYF
size: NA; V: TRBV19; CDR3: CASSIRESPLHF
size: NA; V: TRBV18; CDR3: CASSPAEGNEQYF
size: NA; V: TRBV13; CDR3: CASSLDRLRGRNYGYTF
size: NA; V: TRBV2; CDR3: CASSPGQSYGYTF
size: NA; V: TRBV19; CDR3: CASSTPGLVYEQYF
size: NA; V: TRBV4-3; CDR3: CASSLRGGGKTEAFF
size: NA; V: TRBV10-2; CDR3: CASSDGPTSDF
size: NA; V: TRBV28; CDR3: CATTQQGGTYYGYTF
size: few; V: TRBV27; CDR3: CASSLASGTENSPLHF
size: NA; V: TRBV9; CDR3: CASSVGNVYNEQFF
size: NA; V: TRBV11-2; CDR3: CASSRRGRDEKLFF
size: NA; V: TRBV5-1; CDR3: CASSPGQPRRSTDTQYF
size: NA; V: TRBV28; CDR3: CASIPWGQGMYEQYF
size: NA; V: TRBV7-9; CDR3: CASSLGLAGTDTQYF
size: NA; V: TRBV14; CDR3: CASSQQALGGYTF
size: NA; V: TRBV12-3/TRBV12-4; CDR3: CASSFQGGGYTF
size: few; V: TRBV27; CDR3: CASSQGPGGYTF
size: NA; V: TRBV29-1; CDR3: CSVEVPTSGANVLTF
size: NA; V: TRBV6-5; CDR3: CASSLLAGGFRETQYF
size: NA; V: TRBV7-7; CDR3: CASSLSPTGGEETQYF
size: once; V: TRBV10-3; CDR3: CASRMGQGGLNTEAFF
size: NA; V: TRBV5-1; CDR3: CASSFGRLAGSDTQYF
size: NA; V: TRBV7-2; CDR3: CASSPRERNEKLFF
size: NA; V: TRBV21-1; CDR3: CASSKVGEQLNTEAFF
size: NA; V: TRBV6-5; CDR3: CASSLASTVYNEQFF
size: NA; V: TRBV3-1/TRBV3-2; CDR3: CASSEPGQGFEQYF
size: NA; V: TRBV6-5; CDR3: CASSYGTTPYEQYF
size: NA; V: TRBV6-5; CDR3: CASSKGRGLDGYTF
size: NA; V: TRBV28; CDR3: CASSLWSGQGAGSGRFNEQFF
size: NA; V: TRBV19; CDR3: CASSPRQGKNRDTEAFF
size: NA; V: TRBV2; CDR3: CASMTGMNTGELFF
size: NA; V: TRBV7-2; CDR3: CASSISPGQRVYTF
size: NA; V: TRBV27; CDR3: CASSLGRGVSYEQYF
size: few; V: TRBV12-3/TRBV12-4; CDR3: CASSEPEDYGYTF
size: NA; V: TRBV28; CDR3: CASRVSTGIRAYEQYF
size: NA; V: TRBV12-5; CDR3: CASVQWGGTGSEAFF
size: NA; V: TRBV7-8; CDR3: CASSLGWEKAFF
size: NA; V: TRBV7-9; CDR3: CASSLEGLAGTDTQYF
size: once; V: TRBV4-1; CDR3: CASSHPPGGVEWDTQYF
size: NA; V: TRBV11-2; CDR3: CASRLHRRDYNEQFF
size: NA; V: TRBV10-3; CDR3: CAISGSSNQPQHF